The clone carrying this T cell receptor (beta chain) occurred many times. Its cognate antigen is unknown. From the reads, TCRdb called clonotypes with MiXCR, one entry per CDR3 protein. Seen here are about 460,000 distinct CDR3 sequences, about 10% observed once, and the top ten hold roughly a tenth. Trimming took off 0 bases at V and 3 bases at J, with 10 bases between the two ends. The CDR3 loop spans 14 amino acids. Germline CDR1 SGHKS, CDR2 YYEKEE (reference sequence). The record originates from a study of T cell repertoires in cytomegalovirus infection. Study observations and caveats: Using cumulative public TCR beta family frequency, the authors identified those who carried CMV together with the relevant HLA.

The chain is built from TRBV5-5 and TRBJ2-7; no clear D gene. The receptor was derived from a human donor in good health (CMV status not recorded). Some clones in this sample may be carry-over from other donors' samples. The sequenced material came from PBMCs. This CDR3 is CASSLVTRRYEQYF. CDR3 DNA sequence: TGTGCCAGCAGCTTGGTCACTCGCCGCTACGAGCAGTACTTC.